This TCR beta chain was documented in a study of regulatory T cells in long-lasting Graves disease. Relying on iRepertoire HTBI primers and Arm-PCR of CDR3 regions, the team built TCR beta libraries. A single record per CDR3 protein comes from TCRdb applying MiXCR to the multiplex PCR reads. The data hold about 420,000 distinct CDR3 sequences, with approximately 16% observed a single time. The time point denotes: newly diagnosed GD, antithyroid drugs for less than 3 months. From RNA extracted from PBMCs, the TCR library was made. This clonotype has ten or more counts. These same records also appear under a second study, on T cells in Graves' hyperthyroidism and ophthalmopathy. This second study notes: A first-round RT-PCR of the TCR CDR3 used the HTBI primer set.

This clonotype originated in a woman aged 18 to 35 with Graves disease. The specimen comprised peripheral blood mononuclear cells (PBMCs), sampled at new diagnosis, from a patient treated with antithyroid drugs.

Here the CDR3 reads CSAATSGREQYF. The CDR3 DNA is TGCAGTGCTGCGACTAGCGGGAGAGAGCAGTACTTC. This sequence joins TRBV20-1 and TRBJ2-7, with 12 bases aligning to TRBD2. The CDR3 contains 12 residues. The germline gives CDR1 DFQATT, CDR2 SNEGSKA (reference sequence). The V and J ends lost 5 bases and 7 bases, in that order; junction bases with no gene match: 3.